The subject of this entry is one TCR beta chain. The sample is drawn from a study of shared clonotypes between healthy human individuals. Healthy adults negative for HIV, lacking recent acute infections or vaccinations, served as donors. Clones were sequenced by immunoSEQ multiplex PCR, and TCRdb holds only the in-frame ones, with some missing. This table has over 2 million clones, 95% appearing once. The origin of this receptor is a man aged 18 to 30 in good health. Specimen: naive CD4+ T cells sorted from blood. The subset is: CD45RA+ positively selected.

The CDR3 is CASSPGQANEQFF. For the CDR3, the DNA is TGTGCCAGCTCACCAGGACAGGCCAATGAGCAGTTCTTC. This chain uses TRBV18 with TRBJ2-1; 7 bases are shared with TRBD1. CDR1 KGHSH and CDR2 LQKENI come from the germline V gene. The V gene end was trimmed by 2 bases and the J gene end by 6 bases; junction bases not matched to a gene: 1. The CDR3 extends over 13 amino acids.